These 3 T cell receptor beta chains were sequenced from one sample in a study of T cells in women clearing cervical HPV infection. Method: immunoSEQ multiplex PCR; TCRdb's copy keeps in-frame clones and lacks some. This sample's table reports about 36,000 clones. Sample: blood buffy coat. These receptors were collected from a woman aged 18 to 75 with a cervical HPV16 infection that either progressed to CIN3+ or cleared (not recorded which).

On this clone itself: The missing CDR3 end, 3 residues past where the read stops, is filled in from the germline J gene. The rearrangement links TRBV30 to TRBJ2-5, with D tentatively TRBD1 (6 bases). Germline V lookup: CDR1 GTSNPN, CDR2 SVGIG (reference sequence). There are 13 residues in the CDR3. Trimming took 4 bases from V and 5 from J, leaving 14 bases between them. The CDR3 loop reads CAWTMDRGETQYF. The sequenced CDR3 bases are TGTGCCTGGACCATGGACAGAGGGGAGACC.

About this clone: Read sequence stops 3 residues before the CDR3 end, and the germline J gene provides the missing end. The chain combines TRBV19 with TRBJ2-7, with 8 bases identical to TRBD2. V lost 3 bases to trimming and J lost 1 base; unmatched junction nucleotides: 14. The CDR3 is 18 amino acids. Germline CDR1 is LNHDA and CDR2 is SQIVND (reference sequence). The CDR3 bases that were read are TGTGCCAGTAGTATGGCAGGAACGGGGAGCGGGGGATCCTACGAG. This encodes CASSMAGTGSGGSYE. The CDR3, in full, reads CASSMAGTGSGGSYEQYF.

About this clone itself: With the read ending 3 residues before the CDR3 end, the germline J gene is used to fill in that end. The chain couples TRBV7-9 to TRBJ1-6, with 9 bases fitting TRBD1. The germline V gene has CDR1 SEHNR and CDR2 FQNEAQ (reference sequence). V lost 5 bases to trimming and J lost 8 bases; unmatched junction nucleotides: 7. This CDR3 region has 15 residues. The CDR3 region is CASSRGDRVDSPLHF. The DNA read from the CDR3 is TGTGCCAGCAGCCGGGGGGACAGGGTGGATTCACCC. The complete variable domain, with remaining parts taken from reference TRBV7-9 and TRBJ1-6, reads DTGVSQNPRHKITKRGQNVTFRCDPISEHNRLYWYRQTLGQGPEFLTYFQNEAQLEKSRLLSDRFSAERPKGSFSTLEIQRTEQGDSAMYLCASSRGDRVDSPLHFGNGTRLTVT.